The 4 T cell receptor beta chains below were found in one sample sequenced in a study of tumor and adjacent non-tumor tissue in lung cancer (dated 2018 in TCRdb). RNA was isolated from bulk unsorted tissue, and RNA quality was assessed with a NanoDrop ND-1000 and an Agilent 2100. Preparation of the library involved multiplex PCR. TCRdb lists the instrument as Illumina HiSeq 2500. TCRbeta libraries were built by three rounds of nested PCR using primers (Table S4), following protocols modified from ARM-PCR. In TCRdb, the public reads were trimmed at Q25 with fastp and aligned with MiXCR, with productive beta chains retained. Under each unique CDR3 protein, matching rows form one entry showing the most common genes and DNA. The sample table contains more than 60,000 distinct CDR3 sequences; only one count was recorded for 60% to 85% of them. 12% of the sample belongs to the ten largest clones. The sequenced sample consisted of lung tumor tissue. These receptors were collected from a woman between 45 and 65 years old with non-small cell lung cancer.

As concerns this clonotype: One end of the junction is discordant with germline, which a read error may explain. The rearrangement links TRBV29-1 to TRBJ2-1, with 7 bases fitting TRBD2. This CDR3 comprises 12 residues. Germline loops: CDR1 SQVTM, CDR2 ANQGSEA. CDR3 sequence: CSVPSGETEQFF. The DNA of the CDR3 is TGTAGCGTTCCTAGCGGCGAGACCGAGCAGTTCTTC.

J is TRBJ2-1 and V is TRBV29-1; D ambiguous. This CDR3 region has 13 residues. CDR1 is SQVTM, CDR2 ANQGSEA, per germline. V lost 5 bases and J lost 13, with 21 bases in between. CDR3 protein: CSVLSWRNKDQFF. CDR3 sequence (DNA): TGCAGCGTTCTGAGCTGGAGAAACAAAGACCAGTTCTTC.

In its sample, this clonotype was seen a few times. At one end, the junction sequence differs from germline, possibly due to a read error. The V gene is TRBV6-6, the J gene TRBJ2-5, with D uncertain. Germline V gene data show CDR1 as MNHNY and CDR2 as SVGAGI (reference sequence). CDR3 length: 13 residues. The CDR3 DNA sequence: TGTGTCAGCAGTTACGGTGGCCCAGAGACCCAGTACTTC. This sequence encodes CVSSYGGPETQYF.

This clonotype was detected many times. This sequence joins TRBV5-1 and TRBJ1-4, with 10 positions matching TRBD1. V was clipped by 1 base and J by 3 bases; unmatched bases: 9. The CDR3 loop spans 18 amino acids. Germline-derived CDR1 and CDR2 are SGHRS and YFSETQ. The CDR3 DNA is TGCGCCAGCAGCTTGCACCGGGACAGGGGCCAAGCTAATGAAAAACTGTTTTTT. Translating gives CASSLHRDRGQANEKLFF.